This TCR beta chain stems from a study of T cell responses to AZD1222 COVID-19 vaccine. Study results and caveats: Donors in the cohort were predominantly white British and more often female, and clonal diversity was possibly underestimated. Repertoires were obtained solely post-peak T cell response. Elevations in Spike-specific TCR breadth and depth followed administration of two AZD1222 doses.

Germline lookup yields CDR1 SGHNT and CDR2 YYREEE (reference sequence). V was shortened by 4 bases and J by 3 bases, with 12 bases between the two germline ends. This CDR3 has 14 amino acids. A remark on this clone: The antigen is unknown.

Clones were read by immunoSEQ multiplex PCR, and TCRdb kept only the in-frame ones, dropping some. The sample yields approximately 130,000 clones, 85% seen once. This receptor was obtained from an adult who received the MenACWY meningococcal vaccine as a control. The chain is built from TRBV5-4 and TRBJ2-3; no definite D call. This sample comprised peripheral blood, obtained 28 days after the second dose of the MenACWY control vaccine. This chain's CDR3 is CASSGSPATDTQYF. Here the CDR3 DNA reads TGTGCCAGCAGCGGCTCCCCGGCGACAGATACGCAGTATTTT.